The next 27 T cell receptor beta chains were all read from a single sample in a study of cytomegalovirus exposure and HLA in healthy donors. This PCR relied on a set of 60 Vbeta primers and 13 Jbeta primers. Using immunoSEQ multiplex PCR, the repertoire was profiled, and TCRdb retains in-frame clones only, with some absent. The sample carries about 190,000 clones, 80% to 85% recorded once. The sequencing input was PBMCs. The origin of the receptors is a boy aged 5-17 years in good health and CMV-seronegative.

The genes are TRBV4-1 and TRBJ2-7; TRBD1 is a possible D gene (5 bases). Per germline, CDR1 MGHRA and CDR2 YSYEKL. The V gene lost 1 base and the J gene lost 5 bases, with 15 bases spanning the gap. The CDR3 is 15 amino acids. The CDR3, as DNA: TGCGCCAGCAGCCAAGTGGCAGCAGGGCGAAACGAGCAGTACTTC. Its protein is CASSQVAAGRNEQYF.

The rearrangement uses TRBV28 and TRBJ2-7; TRBD2 aligns across 7 bases. The CDR3 totals 13 residues. V trimming: 7 bases; J trimming: 9 bases; junction bases outside the gene matches: 12. Germline lookup yields CDR1 MDHEN and CDR2 SYDVKM. Here the CDR3 DNA reads TGTGCCAGCACTTCGGGACTCACGGGGGGGCAGTACTTC. This sequence encodes CASTSGLTGGQYF.

This clone was seen a single time. The chain is built from TRBV7-9 and TRBJ2-5; 7 bases are a match to TRBD1. CDR1 SEHNR and CDR2 FQNEAQ come from the germline V gene (reference sequence). The J segment lost 2 bases and the V segment lost 3 bases, leaving 6 bases of the junction unmatched. The CDR3 has 15 amino acids. This CDR3 reads CASSFWGQPQETQYF. CDR3 nucleotides: TGTGCCAGCAGCTTTTGGGGACAGCCACAAGAGACCCAGTACTTC.

CDR3 amino acids: CASSLRLVTGDYEQYF. In nucleotides, the CDR3 is TGCGCCAGCAGCTTGAGGCTCGTGACGGGAGACTACGAGCAGTACTTC. The V call is TRBV5-1, the J call TRBJ2-7, with D perhaps TRBD2 (6 bases). Trimming took 1 base from V and 3 from J, leaving 17 bases between them. This CDR3 spans 16 amino acids. Germline CDR1 SGHRS, CDR2 YFSETQ.

This clone showed up just once. V and J are TRBV12-5 and TRBJ1-3, with D tentatively TRBD1 (5 bases). This CDR3 is built from 12 residues. Germline CDR1 reads LGHNT; CDR2 reads FRNRAP. The V end was cut by 6 bases, the J end by 11 bases, with 14 bases between. CDR3 nucleotide sequence: TGTGCTAGTGGCACAAGGGGATTCGCCATATATTTT. It yields the protein CASGTRGFAIYF.

This sequence joins TRBV19 and TRBJ2-1; 7 positions agree with TRBD2. Unmatched junction bases numbered 5, after V lost 5 bases and J lost 4 bases. This CDR3 is 14 amino acids long. CDR1 is LNHDA and CDR2 is SQIVND in the germline V gene (reference sequence). CDR3 region: CASSVLAEYNEQFF. CDR3 DNA sequence: TGTGCCAGTAGTGTCCTAGCGGAGTACAATGAGCAGTTCTTC.

The chain joins TRBV5-1 to TRBJ1-5, with TRBD1 as a possible D gene (6 bases). Between the trimmed V and J ends, which lost 0 bases and 6 bases, there was a span of 13 bases. CDR1 and CDR2 from the germline V gene are SGHRS and YFSETQ. The CDR3 has 15 residues. The CDR3 bases are TGCGCCAGCAGCTTGGGCGCAGGGGAGGGTCAGCCCCAGCATTTT. Translation: CASSLGAGEGQPQHF.

The gene calls are TRBV29-1 and TRBJ2-2, with TRBD2 matching 14 bases. V dropped 7 bases and J dropped 7; count of bases not matched to a gene: 14. CDR3 length equals 17 residues. Germline CDR1 reads SQVTM; CDR2 reads ANQGSEA. The CDR3 bases are TGCAGCGCCCTAGGGACTAGCGGGAGAGGCGGGGGCGGGGAGCTGTTTTTT. It specifies CSALGTSGRGGGGELFF.

The chain combines TRBV27 with TRBJ1-2, with D maybe TRBD1 (5 bases). The CDR3 is 13 amino acids. Trimming removed 3 bases from V and 7 bases from J, with 12 bases in between. The germline V gene has CDR1 MNHEY and CDR2 SMNVEV (reference sequence). The CDR3 spells CASSFPQGAGYTF. In DNA, the CDR3 is TGTGCCAGCAGTTTTCCGCAGGGCGCTGGCTACACCTTC.

The rearrangement joins TRBV2 to TRBJ1-5; TRBD1 matches 11 bases. The CDR3 length is 15 residues. J was trimmed by 2 bases and V by 4 bases; bases with no gene match: 1. Germline assignment: CDR1 SNHLY and CDR2 FYNNEI. The chain's CDR3 is CASSGGQGGNQPQHF. In DNA, the CDR3 is TGTGCCAGCAGTGGGGGACAGGGGGGCAATCAGCCCCAGCATTTT.

This chain connects TRBV5-1 to TRBJ1-2; TRBD1 matches at 8 bases. The trim removed 2 bases at V and 4 bases at J, leaving 1 base unmatched. Per the germline V gene, CDR1 is SGHRS and CDR2 is YFSETQ. The CDR3 extends over 13 amino acids. In nucleotides, the CDR3 is TGCGCCAGCAGCTTCGGACAGGGCTATGGCTACACCTTC. It is translated as CASSFGQGYGYTF.

The table lists this clone with a count of one. The chain couples TRBV2 to TRBJ1-4, with 10 bases that match TRBD1. Germline values: CDR1 SNHLY, CDR2 FYNNEI. V gave up 6 bases and J gave up 7 bases; unmatched junction bases: 8. The CDR3 totals 15 residues. The CDR3 reads CASRATGGAFEKLFF. Here the CDR3 DNA reads TGTGCCAGCAGAGCGACAGGGGGCGCTTTTGAAAAACTGTTTTTT.

The chain recombines TRBV5-4 with TRBJ2-7; the match to TRBD1 covers 9 bases. Germline CDR1 is SGHNT and CDR2 is YYREEE (reference sequence). The CDR3 loop spans 14 amino acids. The trim removed 6 bases at V and 5 bases at J, leaving 9 bases unmatched. CDR3 loop: CASKPGTGIHEQYF. In DNA form, the CDR3 reads TGTGCCAGCAAACCCGGGACAGGGATCCACGAGCAGTACTTC.

The V gene is TRBV11-2, the J gene TRBJ1-5; D unclear. Looked up from germline, CDR1 is SGHAT and CDR2 is FQNNGV. The CDR3 consists of 14 residues. V dropped 0 bases and J dropped 10 bases, with 13 bases sitting between them. The CDR3 loop is CASSLDRTSTPQHF. CDR3 DNA sequence: TGTGCCAGCAGCTTAGACAGAACGTCAACCCCCCAGCATTTT.

This chain joins TRBV5-4 and TRBJ2-2; possible D gene TRBD2, 6 bases. This CDR3 has 13 amino acids. The germline CDR1 and CDR2 sequences are SGHNT and YYREEE (reference sequence). V dropped 5 bases and J dropped 8 bases, with 13 bases sitting between them. The CDR3 DNA sequence: TGTGCCAGCAGGTCCGCGGGGCCGGGGGAGCTGTTTTTT. This sequence encodes CASRSAGPGELFF.

This clone turned up a few times. The rearrangement uses TRBV5-1 and TRBJ1-4; a weak D match, TRBD1 (5 bases). The CDR3 loop spans 15 amino acids. The V gene lost 0 bases and the J gene lost 5 bases, with 11 bases spanning the gap. In germline, CDR1 is SGHRS, CDR2 YFSETQ. The CDR3 DNA sequence: TGCGCCAGCAGCTTGGCGCGTCAGGGCAATGAAAAACTGTTTTTT. Protein product: CASSLARQGNEKLFF. Full variable domain (outside the CDR3, taken from reference TRBV5-1 and TRBJ1-4): KAGVTQTPRYLIKTRGQQVTLSCSPISGHRSVSWYQQTPGQGLQFLFEYFSETQRNKGNFPGRFSGRQFSNSRSEMNVSTLELGDSALYLCASSLARQGNEKLFFGSGTQLSVL.

Regarding this clone: The same CDR3 is also encoded by other DNA sequences in this sample. J is TRBJ1-2 and V is TRBV9; D is unclear. The ends were cut back, 0 bases at V and 5 bases at J, with 8 bases in the middle. This CDR3 region has 13 residues. In germline, CDR1 is SGDLS, CDR2 YYNGEE. The DNA of the CDR3 is TGTGCCAGCAGCGTAGCCCGGGGTTATGGCTACACCTTC. Protein product: CASSVARGYGYTF.

This clone turned up a few times. The chain links TRBV4-3 to TRBJ1-6; the match to TRBD1 covers 10 bases. Germline values: CDR1 LGHNA, CDR2 YSLEER. This CDR3 is built from 15 residues. Germline trimming cut 1 base from V and 7 bases from J; bases unmatched to any gene: 1. The CDR3 sequence: CASSQVGQGNSPLHF. CDR3 sequence (DNA): TGCGCCAGCAGCCAAGTGGGACAGGGGAATTCACCCCTCCACTTT.

The rearrangement uses TRBV5-1 and TRBJ2-1; 8 bases fit TRBD1. The CDR3 sequence is 15 residues long. The ends lost 4 bases at V and 1 base at J; junction bases unmatched: 4. Germline loops: CDR1 SGHRS, CDR2 YFSETQ. In DNA form, the CDR3 reads TGCGCCAGCAGCCTCCGGGACAGGTCCTACAATGAGCAGTTCTTC. It yields the protein CASSLRDRSYNEQFF.

This clone occurred once. The chain links TRBV4-3 to TRBJ2-1, with D perhaps matching TRBD1 (6 bases). The CDR3 sequence is 13 residues long. The germline V gene has CDR1 LGHNA and CDR2 YSLEER. V lost 2 bases, J lost 9 bases, and 11 bases lay in between. The DNA for the CDR3 is TGCGCCAGCAGCCAAACTACAGGGTTTGAGCAGTTCTTC. Encoded protein: CASSQTTGFEQFF.

V is TRBV27 and J is TRBJ1-5; D possibly corresponds to TRBD1 (5 bases). Germline-derived CDR1 and CDR2 are MNHEY and SMNVEV (reference sequence). V was shortened by 5 bases and J by 9 bases, with 17 bases between the two germline ends. This CDR3 is built from 14 residues. CDR3: CASSTRAGGWPQHF. As DNA, the CDR3 is TGTGCCAGCAGTACCAGGGCCGGGGGGTGGCCCCAGCATTTT.

This clone was observed a few times. The chain links TRBV27 to TRBJ2-7, with TRBD1 as a possible D gene (6 bases). V was cut by 5 bases and J by 2 bases, with 16 bases left in between. CDR1 and CDR2 (germline): MNHEY, SMNVEV (reference sequence). The CDR3 runs 15 residues. CDR3 nucleotide sequence: TGTGCCAGCAGTGCCTCGATCGGGACAACCTACGAGCAGTACTTC. This codes for CASSASIGTTYEQYF.

This rearrangement joins TRBV9 to TRBJ2-1; 7 positions match TRBD1. This CDR3 spans 14 amino acids. CDR1 and CDR2 (germline): SGDLS, YYNGEE. The ends lost 3 bases at V and 7 bases at J; junction bases unmatched: 7. The CDR3 region is CASSAPGQLNEQFF. CDR3 DNA: TGTGCCAGCAGCGCCCCGGGACAGCTAAATGAGCAGTTCTTC. The whole variable domain, filled in from reference TRBV9 and TRBJ2-1, reads DSGVTQTPKHLITATGQRVTLRCSPRSGDLSVYWYQQSLDQGLQFLIQYYNGEERAKGNILERFSAQQFPDLHSELNLSSLELGDSALYFCASSAPGQLNEQFFGPGTRLTVL.

The chain employs TRBV19 and TRBJ1-6, with D unresolved. CDR1 and CDR2 from the germline V gene are LNHDA and SQIVND (reference sequence). CDR3 length: 13 residues. Trimming left V 9 bases short and J 10 bases short, with 16 bases between. Here the CDR3 DNA reads TGTGCCAGCCAGGCATTCGACCGCTCACCCCTCCACTTT. Its protein is CASQAFDRSPLHF.

The chain has TRBV5-1 and TRBJ2-5; the match to TRBD2 covers 8 bases. V gave up 0 bases and J gave up 11 bases; unmatched junction bases: 6. CDR3 length: 13 amino acids. Germline CDR1 and CDR2: SGHRS and YFSETQ. The CDR3 here is CASSLGTSREQYF. CDR3 nucleotides: TGCGCCAGCAGCTTGGGGACTAGCAGGGAGCAGTACTTC. Full variable domain (missing parts from reference TRBV5-1 and TRBJ2-5): KAGVTQTPRYLIKTRGQQVTLSCSPISGHRSVSWYQQTPGQGLQFLFEYFSETQRNKGNFPGRFSGRQFSNSRSEMNVSTLELGDSALYLCASSLGTSREQYFGPGTRLLVL.

The chain couples TRBV27 to TRBJ2-7, with 9 bases aligning to TRBD1. The CDR3 is 18 residues long. After removal of 5 bases from V and 3 bases from J, the junction contained 17 bases not matched to a gene. Germline V gives CDR1 MNHEY, CDR2 SMNVEV (reference sequence). CDR3 in amino acids: CASSIFPSDRGRFYEQYF. The CDR3 nucleotides are TGTGCCAGCAGTATATTCCCCTCGGACAGGGGACGCTTCTACGAGCAGTACTTC.

CDR3 amino acids: CASAPGGVYDTDSPLHF. The CDR3 DNA sequence: TGTGCCAGCGCCCCGGGAGGGGTCTACGATACGGATTCACCCCTCCACTTT. The rearrangement links TRBV7-9 to TRBJ1-6; possible D gene TRBD1, 5 bases. The V end was cut by 8 bases, the J end by 8 bases, with 25 bases between. CDR1 and CDR2 (germline): SEHNR, FQNEAQ (reference sequence). The CDR3 extends over 17 amino acids.